The 32 T cell receptor beta chains presented below share a single source sample, sequenced in a study of T cells in Graves' hyperthyroidism and ophthalmopathy. From RNA transcripts, TCR beta CDR3 regions were amplified. The study used the HTBI primer set for a first-round RT-PCR of the TCR CDR3. From the multiplex PCR reads, TCRdb called clonotypes with MiXCR, one entry per CDR3 protein. The repertoire holds under 350,000 distinct CDR3 sequences, approximately 14% seen once, with 34% in the top ten. The sequenced sample was blood. All receptors come from a woman aged 40 to 49 with Graves' ophthalmopathy.

At least ten counts were recorded for this clonotype. The chain employs TRBV13 and TRBJ2-7; TRBD2 matches 7 bases. The CDR3 runs to 16 residues. CDR1 and CDR2 (germline): PRHDT, FYEKMQ (reference sequence). V trimming: 7 bases; J trimming: 2 bases; junction bases outside the gene matches: 14. The CDR3 DNA sequence: TGTGCCAGCACAAATACCCGGGACTACCGGACCTACGAGCAGTACTTC. Its protein product is CASTNTRDYRTYEQYF.

This clonotype was counted many times. This rearrangement joins TRBV9 to TRBJ2-7; TRBD1 is a possible D gene (5 bases). Trimming stripped 3 bases from V and 6 bases from J, with 16 bases between. The germline gives CDR1 SGDLS, CDR2 YYNGEE. The CDR3 runs to 14 residues. The DNA of the CDR3 is TGTGCCAGCAGCGCCTACGGTGTTCAGGGCGAGCAGTACTTC. Residues: CASSAYGVQGEQYF.

This chain joins TRBV20-1 and TRBJ2-3; unclear D gene. Trimming pared 3 bases from V and 1 base from J, leaving 5 bases between. Germline loops: CDR1 DFQATT, CDR2 SNEGSKA (reference sequence). The CDR3 length is 12 residues. The CDR3 protein is CSASRGTDTQYF. For the CDR3, the DNA is TGCAGTGCTAGTCGAGGCACAGATACGCAGTATTTT.

The rearrangement joins TRBV6-9 to TRBJ1-2, with D perhaps matching TRBD1 (6 bases). Between the trimmed V and J ends, which lost 2 bases and 2 bases, there was a span of 12 bases. Germline CDR1 is MNHGY and CDR2 is SVAAGI. The CDR3 sequence is 15 residues long. Written as DNA, the CDR3 is TGTGCCAGCAGTTATGCAGCAGGGGCGAACTATGGCTACACCTTC. This encodes CASSYAAGANYGYTF.

This clonotype was seen a few times. The rearrangement joins TRBV25-1 to TRBJ2-1, with 11 bases matching TRBD2. Trimming cost V 8 bases and J 4 bases; bases outside gene matches: 13. Germline assignment: CDR1 MGHDK and CDR2 SYGVNS. There are 17 residues in the CDR3. The CDR3 is CASEGPRLAGIYNEQFF. The CDR3 DNA sequence: TGTGCCAGCGAAGGACCAAGACTAGCGGGAATATACAATGAGCAGTTCTTC.

The chain combines TRBV7-6 with TRBJ2-2; D gene uncertain. The germline V and J ends were trimmed by 3 bases and 4 bases, with 9 bases remaining between them. Germline CDR1 is SGHVS and CDR2 is FNYEAQ. The CDR3 covers 14 residues. CDR3 DNA sequence: TGTGCCAGCAGCTTCCGACTTGTCACCGGGGAGCTGTTTTTT. Amino acid sequence: CASSFRLVTGELFF.

This clonotype has a handful of counts. The chain employs TRBV28 and TRBJ2-7; no reliable D call. The CDR3 spans 12 residues. Germline CDR1 MDHEN, CDR2 SYDVKM. With 3 bases removed from V and 7 bases from J, the gap between germline ends came to 10 bases. CDR3 sequence reads: CASSFGLGEQYF. The DNA of the CDR3 is TGTGCCAGCAGTTTCGGCCTGGGAGAGCAGTACTTC.

The genes are TRBV7-2 and TRBJ2-7; the D gene could be TRBD1 or TRBD2 (5 bases each). The CDR3 has 13 residues. Germline-derived CDR1 and CDR2 are SGHTA and FQGNSA. V lost 1 base to trimming and J lost 7 bases, with 11 bases between them. The CDR3 DNA follows: TGTGCCAGCAGCTTAGAAGGGACCGGGGAGCAGTACTTC. Translated: CASSLEGTGEQYF.

This clonotype was recorded many times. The chain couples TRBV2 to TRBJ2-5; D unclear. Deletions cut 6 bases from V and 1 base from J, with 15 bases between. The CDR3 loop spans 15 amino acids. Germline V CDR1 and CDR2: SNHLY, FYNNEI. The CDR3 loop reads CASSRRTALQETQYF. The CDR3 coding sequence is TGTGCCAGCAGCCGACGGACGGCACTCCAAGAGACCCAGTACTTC.

This clonotype has ten or more counts. This chain joins TRBV27 and TRBJ2-1, with 7 bases identical to TRBD1. Germline V gives CDR1 MNHEY, CDR2 SMNVEV (reference sequence). V trimming: 2 bases; J trimming: 10 bases; junction bases outside the gene matches: 5. The CDR3 loop spans 13 amino acids. CDR3 nucleotides: TGTGCCAGCAGTTTACAAAAGGGGGCCGAGCAGTTCTTC. Translating gives CASSLQKGAEQFF.

This clonotype was seen only a few times. J is TRBJ1-5 and V is TRBV28, with TRBD1 matching over 7 bases. Germline V gives CDR1 MDHEN, CDR2 SYDVKM. This CDR3 comprises 13 residues. V dropped 8 bases and J dropped 5; count of bases not matched to a gene: 6. The CDR3 DNA is TGTGCCAGCCAACGACAGGGCGATCAGCCCCAGCATTTT. As protein: CASQRQGDQPQHF.

Many counts were recorded for this clonotype. The chain carries TRBV29-1 and TRBJ2-1, with TRBD2 matching 8 bases. This CDR3 has 13 amino acids. The V gene's germline CDR1 is SQVTM and CDR2 ANQGSEA. V was pared by 8 bases and J by 5 bases, with 8 bases of the junction left unmatched. The CDR3 sequence: CSSERERNNEQFF. The CDR3 nucleotides read TGCAGCTCAGAGCGGGAGCGGAACAATGAGCAGTTCTTC.

This clonotype was seen repeatedly, ten times or more. The chain joins TRBV6-6 to TRBJ2-6; D not certain. The V end lost 2 bases, the J end lost 0 bases, and 2 bases lay between the germline ends. The length of the CDR3 is 14 residues. Germline V gives CDR1 MNHNY, CDR2 SVGAGI (reference sequence). The CDR3 loop is CASSYVSGANVLTF. The CDR3 region has the DNA TGTGCCAGCAGTTACGTCTCTGGGGCCAACGTCCTGACTTTC.

On this clonotype: The junction does not match germline at one end; this may be a read error. The chain recombines TRBV20-1 with TRBJ2-1; maybe TRBD2 (5 bases). This CDR3 contains 15 residues. The V gene's germline CDR1 is DFQATT and CDR2 SNEGSKA (reference sequence). In DNA form, the CDR3 reads TGCAGGGGGAGCCCAGCTGGGCGCCTAGACAAAGAGCAGTTCTTC. Translating gives CRGSPAGRLDKEQFF.

Ten or more counts support this clonotype. V and J are TRBV28 and TRBJ2-1, with 11 positions matching TRBD1. CDR1 and CDR2 (germline): MDHEN, SYDVKM. Germline trimming cut 5 bases from V and 8 bases from J; bases unmatched to any gene: 8. The CDR3 consists of 15 residues. In nucleotides, the CDR3 is TGTGCCAGCAGTAACTCCGGGACAGGGGGTGATGAGCAGTTCTTC. It specifies CASSNSGTGGDEQFF.

This clonotype came up many times. The chain is built from TRBV27 and TRBJ1-1, with a weak D call TRBD1 (5 bases). This CDR3 has 14 amino acids. CDR1 is MNHEY, CDR2 SMNVEV, per germline (reference sequence). V dropped 3 bases and J dropped 1 base, with 9 bases sitting between them. The CDR3: CASSFGQWNTEAFF. The CDR3, as DNA: TGTGCCAGCAGTTTTGGACAATGGAACACTGAAGCTTTCTTT.

This clonotype was seen ten or more times. V is TRBV10-1 and J is TRBJ2-7, with D tentatively TRBD1 or TRBD2 (5 bases each). CDR1 and CDR2 from the germline V gene are WNHNN and SYGVQD (reference sequence). Between the trimmed V and J ends, which lost 3 bases and 3 bases, there was a span of 15 bases. The length of the CDR3 is 15 residues. The CDR3 region is CASSEGRGPYYEQYF. Here the CDR3 DNA reads TGCGCCAGCAGTGAAGGAAGGGGACCGTACTACGAGCAGTACTTC.

This clonotype came up many times. V gene TRBV6-6 combines with J gene TRBJ1-1, with TRBD1 identical over 7 bases. V lost 2 bases, J lost 6 bases, and 3 bases stayed unmatched. The CDR3 has 13 residues. Looked up from germline, CDR1 is MNHNY and CDR2 is SVGAGI (reference sequence). DNA of the CDR3: TGTGCCAGCAGTTACGACAGGGCGGCTGAAGCTTTCTTT. Its translation is CASSYDRAAEAFF.

This clonotype was observed many times. The rearrangement links TRBV11-2 to TRBJ1-1; D is uncertain. The CDR3 is made up of 16 amino acids. With 1 base removed from V and 1 base from J, the gap between germline ends came to 13 bases. Per the germline V gene, CDR1 is SGHAT and CDR2 is FQNNGV. CDR3 sequence reads: CASSLGGLGWNTEAFF. CDR3 DNA sequence: TGTGCCAGCAGCTTAGGTGGACTCGGGTGGAACACTGAAGCTTTCTTT.

The CDR3 region is CASSIGAGYTF. The CDR3, as DNA: TGTGCCAGTAGTATCGGTGCCGGCTACACCTTC. The V gene is TRBV19, the J gene TRBJ1-2; D gene uncertain. The CDR3 is 11 residues long. Germline V CDR1 and CDR2: LNHDA, SQIVND (reference sequence). V dropped 3 bases and J dropped 8 bases, with 7 bases sitting between them.

This clonotype occurred many times. The gene calls are TRBV6-1 and TRBJ2-7; tentatively, D is TRBD1 (6 bases). Trimming took off 5 bases at V and 4 bases at J, with 12 bases between the two ends. Germline CDR1 reads MNHNS; CDR2 reads SASEGT. The CDR3 spans 13 residues. The CDR3 nucleotides read TGTGCCAGCAGTTCTGACAGGAGGTACGAGCAGTACTTC. Protein sequence: CASSSDRRYEQYF.

V usage is TRBV3-1 and J usage is TRBJ2-1; TRBD2 matches 8 bases. Germline CDR1 and CDR2: LGHDT and YNNKEL (reference sequence). This CDR3 is built from 16 residues. J gave up 5 bases and V 1 base, and 7 bases lay outside the gene matches. The CDR3 reads CASSQVPSGYDNEQFF. CDR3 DNA sequence: TGTGCCAGCAGCCAAGTCCCTAGCGGGTATGACAATGAGCAGTTCTTC.

This clonotype has ten or more counts. This chain connects TRBV7-9 to TRBJ2-2; unclear D gene. The CDR3 sequence is 12 residues long. The V gene lost 6 bases and the J gene lost 5 bases, with 7 bases spanning the gap. Germline values: CDR1 SEHNR, CDR2 FQNEAQ (reference sequence). CDR3 in amino acids: CASSLQTGELFF. CDR3 nucleotide sequence: TGTGCCAGCAGTTTACAGACCGGGGAGCTGTTTTTT.

The sample holds many counts of this clonotype. This sequence joins TRBV6-5 and TRBJ1-6, with D unclear. This CDR3 has 13 residues. The V and J ends lost 2 bases and 10 bases respectively, with 9 bases between them. The germline gives CDR1 MNHEY, CDR2 SVGAGI. The CDR3 is CASSYRVESPLHF. The CDR3 DNA sequence: TGTGCCAGCAGTTACAGGGTGGAGTCACCCCTCCACTTT.

The chain combines TRBV5-4 with TRBJ1-1; D might be TRBD1 (5 bases). V was clipped by 4 bases and J by 1 base, with 11 bases between them. This CDR3 spans 14 amino acids. The V gene's germline CDR1 is SGHNT and CDR2 YYREEE (reference sequence). In DNA form, the CDR3 reads TGTGCCAGCAGCCCCAGGGAGAGGAACACTGAAGCTTTCTTT. Encoded protein: CASSPRERNTEAFF.

The genes are TRBV27 and TRBJ1-1; tentatively, D is TRBD1 (5 bases). Deletions cut 4 bases from V and 6 bases from J, with 15 bases between. CDR3 length: 14 amino acids. From germline, CDR1 is MNHEY and CDR2 SMNVEV (reference sequence). The CDR3 loop reads CASSYTGGGSEAFF. In DNA form, the CDR3 reads TGTGCCAGCAGTTACACGGGGGGTGGATCTGAAGCTTTCTTT.

The chain joins TRBV5-1 to TRBJ2-5; no definite D call. The CDR3 runs to 14 residues. The V end was cut by 2 bases, the J end by 1 base, with 9 bases between. Germline CDR1 and CDR2: SGHRS and YFSETQ. The chain's CDR3 is CASSFESAQETQYF. The CDR3, as DNA: TGCGCCAGCAGCTTCGAGAGTGCCCAAGAGACCCAGTACTTC.

This chain connects TRBV14 to TRBJ2-7; 8 bases line up with TRBD1. The length of the CDR3 is 16 residues. After removal of 3 bases from V and 1 base from J, the junction contained 8 bases not matched to a gene. CDR1 SGHDN and CDR2 FVKESK come from the germline V gene. The CDR3 DNA reads TGTGCCAGCAGCCAGGGCCGGACAGGGCAGTCCTACGAGCAGTACTTC. Its protein product is CASSQGRTGQSYEQYF.

This clonotype has a count of ten or more. This sequence joins TRBV11-2 and TRBJ2-2; 11 nucleotides agree with TRBD2. Losses at the gene ends were 6 bases for V and 4 bases for J; bases not matched to a gene: 4. Per germline, CDR1 SGHAT and CDR2 FQNNGV. The CDR3 is made up of 15 amino acids. The CDR3 here is CASSRTSGPTGELFF. Written as DNA, the CDR3 is TGTGCCAGCAGTCGGACTAGCGGGCCCACCGGGGAGCTGTTTTTT.

This clonotype was picked up many times. The V and J genes are TRBV7-6 and TRBJ2-3; TRBD2 matches at 9 bases. With 6 bases clipped from V and 2 bases from J, the junction kept 9 bases outside the gene matches. Germline V lookup: CDR1 SGHVS, CDR2 FNYEAQ. The CDR3 is made up of 16 amino acids. The CDR3 sequence: CASRVGAGGVTDTQYF. DNA for the CDR3: TGTGCCAGCAGAGTCGGGGCGGGAGGGGTCACAGATACGCAGTATTTT.

This clonotype was seen many times. The chain has TRBV2 and TRBJ2-7, with 7 bases that match TRBD1. The germline gives CDR1 SNHLY, CDR2 FYNNEI. V lost 5 bases, J lost 2 bases, and 6 bases stayed unmatched. CDR3 size: 14 residues. CDR3 nucleotides: TGTGCCAGCAGTAGACAGGGATCCCCCTACGAGCAGTACTTC. As protein: CASSRQGSPYEQYF.

The V and J genes are TRBV5-1 and TRBJ2-2; 9 bases are a match to TRBD1. V shed 5 bases and J 6 bases; nucleotides not matched to a gene: 8. Germline assignment: CDR1 SGHRS and CDR2 YFSETQ. The CDR3 is 15 residues long. The CDR3 spells CASRARRQGAGELFF. The CDR3 DNA reads TGCGCCAGCAGGGCGAGGAGACAGGGGGCCGGGGAGCTGTTTTTT. Supplemented by reference TRBV5-1 and TRBJ2-2, the full variable domain reads KAGVTQTPRYLIKTRGQQVTLSCSPISGHRSVSWYQQTPGQGLQFLFEYFSETQRNKGNFPGRFSGRQFSNSRSEMNVSTLELGDSALYLCASRARRQGAGELFFGEGSRLTVL.